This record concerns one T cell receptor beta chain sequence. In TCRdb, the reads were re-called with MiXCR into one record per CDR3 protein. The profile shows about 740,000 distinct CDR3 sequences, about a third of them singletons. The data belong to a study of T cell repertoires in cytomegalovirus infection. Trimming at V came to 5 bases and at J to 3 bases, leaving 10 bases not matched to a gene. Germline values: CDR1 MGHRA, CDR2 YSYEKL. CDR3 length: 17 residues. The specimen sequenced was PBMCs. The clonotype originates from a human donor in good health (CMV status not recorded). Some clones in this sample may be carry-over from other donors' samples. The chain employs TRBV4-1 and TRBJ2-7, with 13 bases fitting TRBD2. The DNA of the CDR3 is TGCGCCAGCAGCTCGCAGATTGGACTAGCGGGAGTCTACGAGCAGTACTTC. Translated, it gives CASSSQIGLAGVYEQYF.